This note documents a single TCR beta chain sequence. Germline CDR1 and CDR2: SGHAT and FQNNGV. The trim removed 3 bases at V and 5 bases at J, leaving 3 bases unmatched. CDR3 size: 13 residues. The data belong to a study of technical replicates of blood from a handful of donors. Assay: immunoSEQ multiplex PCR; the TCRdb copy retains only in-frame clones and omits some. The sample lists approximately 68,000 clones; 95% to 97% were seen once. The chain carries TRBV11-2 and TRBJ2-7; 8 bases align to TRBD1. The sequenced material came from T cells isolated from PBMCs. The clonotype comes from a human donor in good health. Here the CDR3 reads CASSFGTGDEQYF. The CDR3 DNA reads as TGTGCCAGCAGCTTTGGGACAGGCGACGAGCAGTACTTC.